The clone carrying this T cell receptor beta chain was observed a few times. Its antigen is still unknown. This sample was included in a study of T cells in Graves' hyperthyroidism and ophthalmopathy. General observations from the study: Ophthalmopathy was predicted by the model a median of about 6.5 months ahead of onset.

There were TCR beta CDR3 regions amplified from RNA transcripts. RT-PCR in the first round (using the HTBI primer set) targeted the TCR CDR3. Each CDR3 protein is one row after TCRdb ran MiXCR on the multiplex PCR reads. The sample yields about 400,000 distinct CDR3 sequences, roughly an eighth seen once. The CDR3 has 15 residues. The germline V and J ends were trimmed by 0 bases and 3 bases, with 12 bases remaining between them. Germline loops: CDR1 LGHDT, CDR2 YNNKEL (reference sequence). Clinical symptoms, serum thyroxine, TRAb, thyroid ultrasound and orbital computed tomography informed diagnoses.

This rearrangement joins TRBV3-1 to TRBJ2-7; D possibly corresponds to TRBD2 (6 bases). This TCR was sampled from a woman in her late teens or twenties with Graves' hyperthyroidism. The sample consisted of blood. Here the CDR3 DNA reads TGTGCCAGCAGCCAAGATTGGAGGGGCGTCTACGAGCAGTACTTC. Its protein is CASSQDWRGVYEQYF.